This section outlines one T cell receptor beta chain sequence together with its context. Assay used: immunoSEQ multiplex PCR; TCRdb lists only in-frame clones, some missing. In the table there are a few hundred thousand clones, around 84% of which are singletons. There are 17 residues in the CDR3. J gave up 6 bases and V 2 bases, and 12 bases lay outside the gene matches. Germline values: CDR1 MNHEY, CDR2 SVGEGT. The data were taken from a study of blood T cell repertoires in COVID-19. Sequencing input: PBMCs or T cells enriched from blood (not recorded which). This clonotype was obtained from a man younger than 45 with acute COVID-19. This chain links TRBV6-2 or TRBV6-3 with TRBJ1-5; 8 nucleotides line up with TRBD1. In nucleotides, the CDR3 is TGTGCCAGCAGTTACCGACTGACAGGGGTAACAGGTCAGCCCCAGCATTTT. It encodes CASSYRLTGVTGQPQHF.